These 29 T cell receptor beta chains originate from one sample sequenced in a study of cytomegalovirus exposure and HLA in healthy donors. In the PCR, 60 Vbeta and 13 Jbeta primers were used. TCRdb's copy holds only in-frame clones and misses some; the assay was immunoSEQ multiplex PCR. The sample lists 40,000 to 55,000 clones, about two thirds occurring once. Sequencing was carried out using PBMCs. These receptors were taken from a man in his sixties in good health and CMV-seropositive.

The chain uses TRBV5-1 and TRBJ1-2; D is uncertain. The V and J ends lost 4 bases and 8 bases respectively, with 21 bases between them. Germline V gives CDR1 SGHRS, CDR2 YFSETQ. This CDR3 is 15 amino acids long. CDR3 region: CASSPTEGGRSGYTF. Here the CDR3 DNA reads TGCGCCAGCAGCCCAACTGAGGGAGGGAGGAGCGGCTACACCTTC.

The chain recombines TRBV15 with TRBJ2-3, with D uncertain. From germline, CDR1 is LNHNV and CDR2 YYDKDF (reference sequence). This CDR3 spans 14 amino acids. With 0 bases removed from V and 0 bases from J, the gap between germline ends came to 4 bases. The CDR3 here is CATSRELSTDTQYF. The DNA for the CDR3 is TGTGCCACCAGCAGAGAACTGAGCACAGATACGCAGTATTTT.

The rearrangement joins TRBV27 to TRBJ1-1; 7 positions match TRBD1. Germline V gives CDR1 MNHEY, CDR2 SMNVEV (reference sequence). This CDR3 comprises 15 residues. The V gene end was trimmed by 6 bases and the J gene end by 1 base; junction bases not matched to a gene: 8. CDR3 sequence: CASSRQGGANTEAFF. The DNA for the CDR3 is TGTGCCAGCAGCCGCCAAGGGGGCGCGAACACTGAAGCTTTCTTT.

This clone was observed a handful of times. The J gene is TRBJ2-5, the V gene TRBV6-1, with a possible D match to TRBD2 (5 bases). V shed 6 bases and J shed 11 bases, with 19 bases lying between them. This CDR3 is built from 13 residues. The V gene's germline CDR1 is MNHNS and CDR2 SASEGT. The DNA for the CDR3 is TGTGCCAGCAGCGAGGTCGGGTGGGGAGAGCAGTACTTC. Its protein is CASSEVGWGEQYF.

The chain links TRBV18 to TRBJ1-4, with 7 positions matching TRBD1. This CDR3 region has 13 residues. In germline, CDR1 is KGHSH, CDR2 LQKENI. With V trimmed by 6 bases and J by 5 bases, 3 bases remained unmatched. CDR3 in DNA: TGTGCCAGCTCCACAGGGGCAAATGAAAAACTGTTTTTT. This sequence encodes CASSTGANEKLFF.

This chain connects TRBV6-5 to TRBJ1-2, with 8 bases matching TRBD1. Germline CDR1 is MNHEY and CDR2 is SVGAGI. V lost 5 bases to trimming and J lost 5 bases; unmatched junction nucleotides: 7. The CDR3 runs 14 residues. The CDR3 DNA reads TGTGCCAGCAGTACTGGACAGGGACGTTATGGCTACACCTTC. Its translation: CASSTGQGRYGYTF.

V gene TRBV7-9 combines with J gene TRBJ2-7; D is perhaps TRBD2 (6 bases). This CDR3 is 15 amino acids long. Trimming shortened V by 5 bases and J by 8 bases, and 22 bases separated the two germline ends. CDR1 and CDR2 from the germline V gene are SEHNR and FQNEAQ (reference sequence). CDR3 in DNA: TGTGCCAGCAGCAGCCAGGCGGGGCCGCTTTCGAAGCAGTACTTC. This gives the protein CASSSQAGPLSKQYF.

The chain has TRBV10-2 and TRBJ1-1; 8 bases are a match to TRBD1. The ends lost 4 bases at V and 5 bases at J; junction bases unmatched: 3. This CDR3 is 13 amino acids long. The germline CDR1 and CDR2 sequences are WSHSY and SAAADI. CDR3 loop: CASSVQGGTEAFF. In DNA, the CDR3 is TGCGCCAGCAGTGTACAGGGGGGAACTGAAGCTTTCTTT.

This clone was found once. The gene calls are TRBV6-1 and TRBJ2-7; a possible D gene is TRBD2 (5 bases). From germline, CDR1 is MNHNS and CDR2 SASEGT. There are 14 residues in the CDR3. V was shortened by 2 bases and J by 7 bases, with 15 bases between the two germline ends. The CDR3 is CASSELGATGEQYF. As DNA, the CDR3 is TGTGCCAGCAGTGAATTGGGCGCGACGGGGGAGCAGTACTTC.

The chain couples TRBV25-1 to TRBJ2-2; a weak D match, TRBD2 (6 bases). The germline V gene has CDR1 MGHDK and CDR2 SYGVNS. There are 15 residues in the CDR3. Trimming took 4 bases from V and 6 from J, leaving 15 bases between them. The CDR3 nucleotides read TGTGCCAGCAGTGGGGGAGGACACGCCGCCGGGGAGCTGTTTTTT. This encodes CASSGGGHAAGELFF.

This chain joins TRBV10-2 and TRBJ2-1; no clear D gene. This CDR3 has 12 residues. V gave up 0 bases and J gave up 8 bases, with 5 bases separating them. The germline gives CDR1 WSHSY, CDR2 SAAADI. The CDR3 reads CASSESSYEQFF. The DNA for the CDR3 is TGCGCCAGCAGTGAGTCGAGCTATGAGCAGTTCTTC.

The chain combines TRBV6-5 with TRBJ1-2; 7 bases match TRBD1. Germline-derived CDR1 and CDR2 are MNHEY and SVGAGI. The CDR3 has 12 residues. After removal of 10 bases from V and 8 bases from J, the junction contained 10 bases not matched to a gene. For the CDR3, the DNA is TGTGCCACCCAGAGAGGGGGCGGGGGCTACACCTTC. It translates to CATQRGGGGYTF.

This clone was seen a few times. The V call is TRBV29-1, the J call TRBJ2-7; no clear D gene. CDR3 length equals 17 residues. The germline V and J ends were trimmed by 0 bases and 0 bases, with 18 bases remaining between them. From germline, CDR1 is SQVTM and CDR2 ANQGSEA. The CDR3 here is CSVEDVNRVPRSYEQYF. The CDR3 DNA sequence: TGCAGCGTTGAAGATGTTAATCGGGTTCCGCGCTCCTACGAGCAGTACTTC.

As concerns this clone: One junction end does not reproduce the germline sequence, and a read error may be involved. In the same sample, other DNA sequences code for this CDR3. V gene TRBV4-2 combines with J gene TRBJ2-3, with D tentatively TRBD2 (5 bases). The CDR3 is made up of 13 amino acids. Per germline, CDR1 LGHNA and CDR2 YNFKEQ. CDR3 region: CASSQSVLDTQYF. As DNA, the CDR3 is TGTGCCAGCAGCCAATCGGTACTAGATACGCAATATTTT.

The V gene is TRBV7-9, the J gene TRBJ2-5; 12 nucleotides align to TRBD1. The CDR3 is made up of 17 amino acids. Trimming cost V 4 bases and J 2 bases; bases outside gene matches: 8. Germline CDR1 is SEHNR and CDR2 is FQNEAQ (reference sequence). The chain's CDR3 is CASSYPGQGAVQETQYF. The CDR3 DNA follows: TGTGCCAGCAGCTACCCGGGACAGGGGGCCGTACAAGAGACCCAGTACTTC.

V and J are TRBV4-1 and TRBJ1-4, with TRBD1 matching over 9 bases. Germline V lookup: CDR1 MGHRA, CDR2 YSYEKL. The CDR3 has 17 residues. The V and J ends lost 4 bases and 7 bases, in that order; junction bases with no gene match: 13. CDR3 in DNA: TGCGCCAGCAGCCGCCGGGACAGGGCGACGGGCGGTGAAAAACTGTTTTTT. This codes for CASSRRDRATGGEKLFF.

The rearrangement uses TRBV6-1 and TRBJ1-2, with 11 nucleotides matching TRBD1. Germline CDR1 reads MNHNS; CDR2 reads SASEGT. The CDR3 consists of 14 residues. J gave up 5 bases and V 7 bases, and 6 bases lay outside the gene matches. CDR3 sequence reads: CASIEDRGPYGYTF. CDR3 bases: TGTGCCAGCATTGAGGACAGGGGGCCGTATGGCTACACCTTC.

V usage is TRBV15 and J usage is TRBJ2-1; TRBD2 aligns across 9 bases. The CDR3 covers 17 residues. Trimming took 0 bases from V and 4 from J; bases not matched to a gene: 7. From germline, CDR1 is LNHNV and CDR2 YYDKDF (reference sequence). CDR3 sequence reads: CATSRDSGGRGYNEQFF. Written as DNA, the CDR3 is TGTGCCACCAGCAGAGATTCGGGCGGGAGGGGGTACAATGAGCAGTTCTTC.

The V gene is TRBV27, the J gene TRBJ1-1; D gene ambiguous. CDR1 is MNHEY, CDR2 SMNVEV, per germline (reference sequence). The CDR3 covers 14 residues. The V and J ends lost 3 bases and 4 bases respectively, with 12 bases between them. CDR3 nucleotide sequence: TGTGCCAGCAGTTTGCGAGGGAGTCGCACTGAAGCTTTCTTT. Residues: CASSLRGSRTEAFF.

The chain employs TRBV27 and TRBJ1-2; 9 nucleotides match TRBD1. Germline V lookup: CDR1 MNHEY, CDR2 SMNVEV (reference sequence). V lost 5 bases to trimming and J lost 4 bases; unmatched junction nucleotides: 5. CDR3 length equals 14 residues. The CDR3: CASSPTTGGYGYTF. DNA of the CDR3: TGTGCCAGCAGTCCGACGACAGGGGGCTATGGCTACACCTTC.

The chain uses TRBV5-6 and TRBJ2-1, with 8 nucleotides matching TRBD2. This CDR3 comprises 18 residues. In germline, CDR1 is SGHDT, CDR2 YYEEEE. V lost 2 bases to trimming and J lost 7 bases; unmatched junction nucleotides: 17. Written as DNA, the CDR3 is TGTGCCAGCAGCTTTTTGGTACCGGAACTAGCGGCAACTAATGAGCAGTTCTTC. Protein: CASSFLVPELAATNEQFF. Together with reference TRBV5-6 and TRBJ2-1, the CDR3 gives the full variable domain: DAGVTQSPTHLIKTRGQQVTLRCSPKSGHDTVSWYQQALGQGPQFIFQYYEEEERQRGNFPDRFSGHQFPNYSSELNVNALLLGDSALYLCASSFLVPELAATNEQFFGPGTRLTVL.

In regard to this clone: The junction departs from germline at one end; a sequencing error may be responsible. CDR3 nucleotide sequence: TGTGCCAGCTTAGTATCTGGGGCCAACGTCCTGGCTTTC. Protein: CASLVSGANVLAF. The chain joins TRBV13 to TRBJ2-6, with D perhaps TRBD1 (5 bases). The CDR3 extends over 13 amino acids. Germline-derived CDR1 and CDR2 are PRHDT and FYEKMQ (reference sequence).

The genes are TRBV5-1 and TRBJ2-7, with D maybe TRBD1 (6 bases). The CDR3 runs to 15 residues. V was cut by 0 bases and J by 6 bases, with 16 bases left in between. CDR1 is SGHRS, CDR2 YFSETQ, per germline. The CDR3 DNA sequence: TGCGCCAGCAGCTTGGACCCAGGGGTAGGTCCCGAGCAGTACTTC. This codes for CASSLDPGVGPEQYF.

The chain couples TRBV6-1 to TRBJ2-5; TRBD2 matches 11 bases. This CDR3 is built from 15 residues. The V segment lost 4 bases and the J segment 5 bases; nucleotides outside the gene matches: 6. Germline V gene data show CDR1 as MNHNS and CDR2 as SASEGT. CDR3 sequence: CASSVTSGTRETQYF. As DNA, the CDR3 is TGTGCCAGCAGTGTGACTAGCGGGACTCGGGAGACCCAGTACTTC.

CDR3 bases: TGTGCCAGCAGCGCGGGACAGGGGATCACTGAAGCTTTCTTT. Translated, it gives CASSAGQGITEAFF. This chain joins TRBV7-9 and TRBJ1-1; 10 nucleotides match TRBD1. Germline V gene data show CDR1 as SEHNR and CDR2 as FQNEAQ (reference sequence). Germline trimming cut 5 bases from V and 4 bases from J; bases unmatched to any gene: 4. CDR3 length equals 14 residues.

CDR3 DNA: TGTGCCAGCAGGGAGGGATACAATGAAAAACTGTTTTTT. Protein product: CASREGYNEKLFF. The chain uses TRBV2 and TRBJ1-4; D gene uncertain. The CDR3 length is 13 residues. V lost 6 bases to trimming and J lost 5 bases, with 10 bases between them. Germline V gene lookup returns CDR1 SNHLY and CDR2 FYNNEI.

This CDR3 is CSVEDRVGGEQYF. CDR3 coding DNA: TGCAGCGTTGAAGATCGAGTCGGGGGAGAGCAGTACTTC. This chain uses TRBV29-1 with TRBJ2-7, with a tentative D call TRBD2 (6 bases). CDR3 length equals 13 residues. The V end was cut by 0 bases, the J end by 7 bases, with 13 bases between. The germline V gene encodes CDR1 SQVTM and CDR2 ANQGSEA.

The V gene is TRBV27, the J gene TRBJ2-5; TRBD2 aligns across 8 bases. J lost 4 bases, V lost 4 bases, and 5 bases had no gene match. The V gene's germline CDR1 is MNHEY and CDR2 SMNVEV (reference sequence). This CDR3 has 14 amino acids. This CDR3 is CASSSWTSPETQYF. The CDR3 region has the DNA TGTGCCAGCAGTTCTTGGACTAGCCCAGAGACCCAGTACTTC.

The chain recombines TRBV7-6 with TRBJ2-1, with TRBD1 matching 9 bases. V was clipped by 6 bases and J by 4 bases; unmatched bases: 7. Germline V CDR1 and CDR2: SGHVS, FNYEAQ. The length of the CDR3 is 15 residues. CDR3 protein: CASSTGTGTYNEQFF. The CDR3 DNA sequence: TGTGCCAGCAGTACCGGGACAGGGACTTACAATGAGCAGTTCTTC.